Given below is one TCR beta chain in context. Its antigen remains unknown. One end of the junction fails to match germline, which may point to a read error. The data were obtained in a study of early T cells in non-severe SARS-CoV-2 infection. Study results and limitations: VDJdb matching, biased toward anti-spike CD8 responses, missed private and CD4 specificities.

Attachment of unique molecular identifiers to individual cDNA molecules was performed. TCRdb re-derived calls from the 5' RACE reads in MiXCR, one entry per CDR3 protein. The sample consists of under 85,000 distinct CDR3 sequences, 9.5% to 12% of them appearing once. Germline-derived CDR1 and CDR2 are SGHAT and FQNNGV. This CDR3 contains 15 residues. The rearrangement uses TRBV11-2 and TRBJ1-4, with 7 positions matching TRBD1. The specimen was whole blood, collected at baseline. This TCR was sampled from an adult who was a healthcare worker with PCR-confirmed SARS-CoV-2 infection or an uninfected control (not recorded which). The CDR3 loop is CASSFLGTENEKLFF. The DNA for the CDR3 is TGTGCCAGCAGCTTTTTGGGGACAGAAAATGAAAAACTGTTTTTC.